This T cell receptor beta chain was identified during a study of cytotoxic CD8 clonotypes in ibrutinib-treated CLL. Study details: The patient breakdown showed about ten relapsed/refractory and approximately 15 treatment-naive cases, with fewer than 18 IGHV unmutated.

Study results and limitations: Public clonotypes, found uncommonly, either contracted or stayed stable on treatment.

Around 2 micrograms of genomic DNA (from cryopreserved PBMCs) were used for TCR beta libraries. CDR1 MDHEN and CDR2 SYDVKM come from the germline V gene. There are 15 residues in the CDR3. The V end was cut by 6 bases, the J end by 3 bases, with 16 bases between. A 1 in 200,000 to 1 in 1 million T cell depth was the sequencing target. Clones were sequenced by immunoSEQ multiplex PCR, and TCRdb holds only the in-frame ones, with some missing. The repertoire consists of more than 110,000 clones, with 70% to 80% occurring once and the leading ten covering just over 5%. A word on this clone: Its target is unknown.

V and J are TRBV28 and TRBJ2-3; maybe TRBD2 (6 bases). The material sequenced was PBMCs, taken after 24 months of ibrutinib treatment. This clonotype was obtained from a human donor with chronic lymphocytic leukemia. The CDR3 sequence: CASSPGDGLTDTQYF. The DNA for the CDR3 is TGTGCCAGCAGCCCGGGGGACGGGTTGACAGATACGCAGTATTTT. The variable domain in full, completed from reference TRBV28 and TRBJ2-3, reads DVKVTQSSRYLVKRTGEKVFLECVQDMDHENMFWYRQDPGLGLRLIYFSYDVKMKEKGDIPEGYSVSREKKERFSLILESASTNQTSMYLCASSPGDGLTDTQYFGPGTRLTVL.